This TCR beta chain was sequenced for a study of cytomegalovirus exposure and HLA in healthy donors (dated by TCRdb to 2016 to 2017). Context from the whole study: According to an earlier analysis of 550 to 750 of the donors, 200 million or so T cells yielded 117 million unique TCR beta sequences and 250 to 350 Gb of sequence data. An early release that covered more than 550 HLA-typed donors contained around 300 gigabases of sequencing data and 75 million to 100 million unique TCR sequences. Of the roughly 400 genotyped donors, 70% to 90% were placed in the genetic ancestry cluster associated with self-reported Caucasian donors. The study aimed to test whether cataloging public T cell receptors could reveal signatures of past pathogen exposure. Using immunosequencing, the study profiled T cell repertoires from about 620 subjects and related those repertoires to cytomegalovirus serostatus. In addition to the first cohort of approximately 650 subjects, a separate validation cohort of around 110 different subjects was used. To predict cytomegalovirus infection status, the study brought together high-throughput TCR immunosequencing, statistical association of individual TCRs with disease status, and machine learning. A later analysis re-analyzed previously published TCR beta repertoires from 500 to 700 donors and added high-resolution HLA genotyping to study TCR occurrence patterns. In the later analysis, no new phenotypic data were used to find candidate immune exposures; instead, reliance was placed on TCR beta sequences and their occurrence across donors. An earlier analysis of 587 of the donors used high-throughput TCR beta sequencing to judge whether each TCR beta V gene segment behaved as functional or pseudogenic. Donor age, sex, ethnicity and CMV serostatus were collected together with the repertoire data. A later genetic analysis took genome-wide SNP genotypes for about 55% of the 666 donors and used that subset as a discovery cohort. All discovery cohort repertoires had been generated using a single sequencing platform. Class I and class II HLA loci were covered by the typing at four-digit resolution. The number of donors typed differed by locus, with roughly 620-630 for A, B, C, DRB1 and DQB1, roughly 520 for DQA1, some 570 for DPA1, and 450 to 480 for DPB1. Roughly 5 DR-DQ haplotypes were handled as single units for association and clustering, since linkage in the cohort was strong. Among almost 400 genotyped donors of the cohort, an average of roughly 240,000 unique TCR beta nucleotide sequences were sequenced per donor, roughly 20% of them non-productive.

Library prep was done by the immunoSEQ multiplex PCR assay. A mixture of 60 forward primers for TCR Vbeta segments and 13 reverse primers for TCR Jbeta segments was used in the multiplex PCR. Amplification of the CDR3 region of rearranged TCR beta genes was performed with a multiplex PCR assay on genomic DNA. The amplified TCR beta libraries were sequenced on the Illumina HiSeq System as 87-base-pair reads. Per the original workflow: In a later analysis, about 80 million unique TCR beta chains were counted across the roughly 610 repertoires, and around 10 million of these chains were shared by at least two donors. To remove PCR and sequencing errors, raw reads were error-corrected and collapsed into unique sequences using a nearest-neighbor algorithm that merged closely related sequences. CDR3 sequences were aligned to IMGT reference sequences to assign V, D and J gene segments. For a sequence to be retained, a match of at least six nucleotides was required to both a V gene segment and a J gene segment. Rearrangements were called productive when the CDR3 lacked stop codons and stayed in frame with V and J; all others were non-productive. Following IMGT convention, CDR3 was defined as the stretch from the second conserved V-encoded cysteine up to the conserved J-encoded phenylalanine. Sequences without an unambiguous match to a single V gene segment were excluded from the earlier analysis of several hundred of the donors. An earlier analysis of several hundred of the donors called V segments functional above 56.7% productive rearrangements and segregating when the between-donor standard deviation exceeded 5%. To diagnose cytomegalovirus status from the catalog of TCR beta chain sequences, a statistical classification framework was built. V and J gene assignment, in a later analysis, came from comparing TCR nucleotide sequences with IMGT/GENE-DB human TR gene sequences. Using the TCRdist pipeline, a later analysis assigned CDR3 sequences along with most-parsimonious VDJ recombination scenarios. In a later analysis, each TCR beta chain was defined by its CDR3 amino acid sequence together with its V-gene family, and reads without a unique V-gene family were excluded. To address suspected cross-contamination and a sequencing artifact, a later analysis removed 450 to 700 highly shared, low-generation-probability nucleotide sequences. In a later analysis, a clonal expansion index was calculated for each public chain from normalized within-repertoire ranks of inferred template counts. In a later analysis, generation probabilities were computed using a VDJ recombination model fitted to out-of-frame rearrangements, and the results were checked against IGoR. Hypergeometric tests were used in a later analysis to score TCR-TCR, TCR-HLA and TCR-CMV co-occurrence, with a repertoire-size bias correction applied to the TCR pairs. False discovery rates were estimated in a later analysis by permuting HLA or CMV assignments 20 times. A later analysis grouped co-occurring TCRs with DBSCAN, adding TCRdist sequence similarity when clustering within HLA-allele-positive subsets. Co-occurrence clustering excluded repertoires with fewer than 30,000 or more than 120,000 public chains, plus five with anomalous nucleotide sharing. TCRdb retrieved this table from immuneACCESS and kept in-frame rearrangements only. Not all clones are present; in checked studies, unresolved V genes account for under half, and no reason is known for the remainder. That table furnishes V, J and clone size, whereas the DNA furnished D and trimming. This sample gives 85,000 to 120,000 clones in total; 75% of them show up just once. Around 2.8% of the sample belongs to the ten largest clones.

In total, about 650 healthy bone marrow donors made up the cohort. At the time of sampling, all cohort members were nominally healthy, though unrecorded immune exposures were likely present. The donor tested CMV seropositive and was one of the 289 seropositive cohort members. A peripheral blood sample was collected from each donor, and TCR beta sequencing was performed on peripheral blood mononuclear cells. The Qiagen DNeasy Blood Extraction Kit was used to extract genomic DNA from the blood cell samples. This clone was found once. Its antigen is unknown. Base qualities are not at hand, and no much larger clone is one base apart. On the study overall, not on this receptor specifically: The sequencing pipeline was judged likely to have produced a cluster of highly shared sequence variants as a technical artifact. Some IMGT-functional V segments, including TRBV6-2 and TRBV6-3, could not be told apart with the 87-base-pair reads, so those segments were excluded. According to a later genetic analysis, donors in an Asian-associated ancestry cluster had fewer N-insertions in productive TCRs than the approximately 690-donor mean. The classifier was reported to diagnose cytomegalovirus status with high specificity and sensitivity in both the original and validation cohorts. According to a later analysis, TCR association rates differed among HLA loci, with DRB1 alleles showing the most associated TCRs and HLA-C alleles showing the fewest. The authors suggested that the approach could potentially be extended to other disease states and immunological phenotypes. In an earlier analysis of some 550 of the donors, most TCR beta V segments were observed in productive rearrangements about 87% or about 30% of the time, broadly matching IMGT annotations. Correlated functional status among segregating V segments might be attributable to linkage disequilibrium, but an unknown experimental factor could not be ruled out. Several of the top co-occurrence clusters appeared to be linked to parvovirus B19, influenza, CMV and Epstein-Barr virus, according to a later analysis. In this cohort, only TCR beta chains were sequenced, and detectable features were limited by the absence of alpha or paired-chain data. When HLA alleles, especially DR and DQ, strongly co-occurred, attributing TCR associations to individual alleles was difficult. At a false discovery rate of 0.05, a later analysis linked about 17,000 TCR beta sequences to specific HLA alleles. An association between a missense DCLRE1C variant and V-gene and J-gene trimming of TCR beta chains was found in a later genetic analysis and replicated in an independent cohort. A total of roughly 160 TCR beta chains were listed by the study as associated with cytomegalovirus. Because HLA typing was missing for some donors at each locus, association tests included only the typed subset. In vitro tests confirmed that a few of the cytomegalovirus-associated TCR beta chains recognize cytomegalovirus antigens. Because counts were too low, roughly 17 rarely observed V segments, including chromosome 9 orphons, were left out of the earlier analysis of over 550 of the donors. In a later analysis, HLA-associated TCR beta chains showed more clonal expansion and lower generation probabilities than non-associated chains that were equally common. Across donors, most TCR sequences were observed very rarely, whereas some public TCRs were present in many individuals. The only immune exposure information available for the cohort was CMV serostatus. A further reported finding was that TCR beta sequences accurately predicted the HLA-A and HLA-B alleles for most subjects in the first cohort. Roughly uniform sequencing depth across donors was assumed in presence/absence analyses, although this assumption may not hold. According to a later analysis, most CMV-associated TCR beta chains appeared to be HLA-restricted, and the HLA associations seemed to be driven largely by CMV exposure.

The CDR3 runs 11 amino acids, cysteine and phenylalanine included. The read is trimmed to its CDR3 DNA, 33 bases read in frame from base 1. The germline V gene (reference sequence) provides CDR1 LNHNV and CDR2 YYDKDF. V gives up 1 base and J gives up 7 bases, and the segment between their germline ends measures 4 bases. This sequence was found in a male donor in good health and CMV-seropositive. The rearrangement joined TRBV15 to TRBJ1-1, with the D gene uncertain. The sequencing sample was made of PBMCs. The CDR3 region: CATSRGSEAFF. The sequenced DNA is TGTGCCACCAGCAGAGGTAGTGAAGCTTTCTTT.